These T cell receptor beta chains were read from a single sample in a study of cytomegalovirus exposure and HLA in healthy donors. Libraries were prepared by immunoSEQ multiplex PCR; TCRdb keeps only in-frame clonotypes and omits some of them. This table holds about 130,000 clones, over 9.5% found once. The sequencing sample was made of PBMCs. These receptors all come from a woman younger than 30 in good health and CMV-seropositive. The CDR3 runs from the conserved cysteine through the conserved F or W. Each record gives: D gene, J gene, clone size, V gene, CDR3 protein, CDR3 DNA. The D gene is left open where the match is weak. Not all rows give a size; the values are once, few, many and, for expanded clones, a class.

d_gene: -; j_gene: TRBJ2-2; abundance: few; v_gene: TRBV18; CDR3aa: CASSLGVLAKNTGELFF; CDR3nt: TGTGCCAGCTCACTTGGCGTGCTAGCGAAAAACACCGGGGAGCTGTTTTTT
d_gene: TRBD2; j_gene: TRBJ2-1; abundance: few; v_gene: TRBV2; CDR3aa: CASSGSLAGLTDEQFF; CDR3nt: TGTGCCAGCAGTGGAAGTTTAGCGGGCCTCACCGATGAGCAGTTCTTC
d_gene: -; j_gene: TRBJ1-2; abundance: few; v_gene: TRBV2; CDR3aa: CASEYAAHYTF; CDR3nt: TGTGCCAGCGAGTATGCGGCTCACTACACCTTC
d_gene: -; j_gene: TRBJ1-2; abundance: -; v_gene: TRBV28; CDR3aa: CASSLNTGGRGCTF; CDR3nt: TGTGCCAGCAGTTTAAATACGGGGGGGCGAGGCTGCACCTTC
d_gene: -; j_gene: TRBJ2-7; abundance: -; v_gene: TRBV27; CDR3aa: CASSLGGGPVEQYF; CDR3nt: TGTGCCAGCAGTTTAGGAGGAGGGCCGGTCGAGCAGTACTTC
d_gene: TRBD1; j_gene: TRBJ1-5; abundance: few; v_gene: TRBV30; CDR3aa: CAWSEQGGYSNQPQHF; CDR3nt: TGTGCCTGGAGTGAACAGGGGGGATATAGCAATCAGCCCCAGCATTTT
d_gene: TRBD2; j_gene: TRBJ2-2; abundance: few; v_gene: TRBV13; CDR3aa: CASSIAGLAGYTGELFF; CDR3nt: TGTGCCAGCAGCATCGCTGGACTAGCGGGGTACACCGGGGAGCTGTTTTTT
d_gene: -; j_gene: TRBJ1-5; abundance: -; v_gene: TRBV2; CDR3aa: CASTAGQSPPQHF; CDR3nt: TGTGCCAGCACGGCTGGACAGAGTCCGCCCCAGCATTTT
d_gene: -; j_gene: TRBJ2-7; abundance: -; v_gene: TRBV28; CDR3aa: CASRTLPYEQYF; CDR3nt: TGTGCCAGCCGTACTCTTCCCTACGAGCAGTACTTC
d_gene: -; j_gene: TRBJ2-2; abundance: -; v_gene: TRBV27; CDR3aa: CASRRDLATGELFF; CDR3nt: TGTGCCAGCAGACGTGATCTAGCAACCGGGGAGCTGTTTTTT
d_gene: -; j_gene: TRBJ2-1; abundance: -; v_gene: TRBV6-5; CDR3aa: CASRYDSGHYNEQFF; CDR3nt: TGTGCCAGCAGATACGACTCCGGCCATTACAATGAGCAGTTCTTC
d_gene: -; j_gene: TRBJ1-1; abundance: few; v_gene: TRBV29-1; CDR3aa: CSVCAGTTEAFF; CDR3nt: TGCAGCGTTTGTGCGGGGACCACTGAAGCTTTCTTT
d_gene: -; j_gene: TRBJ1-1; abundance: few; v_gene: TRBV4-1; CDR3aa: CASSQETGLVRGNEAFF; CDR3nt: TGCGCCAGCAGCCAAGAAACAGGGTTGGTAAGGGGTAATGAAGCTTTCTTT
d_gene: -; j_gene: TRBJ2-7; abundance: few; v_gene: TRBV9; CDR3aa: CASSVTGGSYSEQYF; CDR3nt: TGTGCCAGCAGCGTGACAGGCGGGTCGTATAGTGAGCAGTACTTC
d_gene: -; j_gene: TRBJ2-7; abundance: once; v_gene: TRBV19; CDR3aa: CASRRGNGYEQYF; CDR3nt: TGTGCCAGCCGACGGGGAAACGGCTACGAGCAGTACTTC
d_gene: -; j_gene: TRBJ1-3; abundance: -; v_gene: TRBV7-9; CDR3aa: CASSLAAGNTIYF; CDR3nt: TGTGCCAGCAGCTTAGCGGCCGGAAACACCATATATTTT
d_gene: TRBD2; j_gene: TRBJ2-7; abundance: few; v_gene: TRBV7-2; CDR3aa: CASSPSRAGAFEQYF; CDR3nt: TGTGCCAGCAGCCCGTCTCGAGCGGGAGCGTTCGAGCAGTACTTC
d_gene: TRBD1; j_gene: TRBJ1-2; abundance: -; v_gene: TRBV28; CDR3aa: CASSLLSDEDRDYGYTF; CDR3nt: TGTGCCAGCAGTTTACTCTCTGATGAAGACAGGGACTATGGCTACACCTTC
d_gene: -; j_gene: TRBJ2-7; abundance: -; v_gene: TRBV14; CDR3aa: CASSQHYEQYF; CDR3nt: TGTGCCAGCAGCCAACACTACGAGCAGTACTTC
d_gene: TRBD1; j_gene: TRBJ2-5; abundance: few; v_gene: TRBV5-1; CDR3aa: CASSSGQILEAQYF; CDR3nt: TGCGCCAGCAGCTCGGGACAGATCCTGGAGGCCCAGTACTTC
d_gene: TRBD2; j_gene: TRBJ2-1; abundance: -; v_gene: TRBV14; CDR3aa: CASSQVGSGGGNNEQFF; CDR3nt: TGTGCCAGCAGCCAAGTGGGTAGCGGGGGAGGAAACAATGAGCAGTTCTTC
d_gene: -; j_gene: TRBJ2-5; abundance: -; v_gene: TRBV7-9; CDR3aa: CASSLMWAQETQYF; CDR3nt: TGTGCCAGCAGCTTAATGTGGGCGCAAGAGACCCAGTACTTC
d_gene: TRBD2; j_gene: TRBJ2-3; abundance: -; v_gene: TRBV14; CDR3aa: CASSPQGLAFRGDGTDTQYF; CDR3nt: TGTGCCAGCAGCCCACAGGGACTAGCGTTTCGGGGGGATGGCACAGATACGCAGTATTTT